The clone carrying this TCR beta chain was observed a few times. Antigen: not known. The sort gate was single viable CD3+CD4+CD8-CD45RO+ cells for memory CD4+ T cells. CMV serostatus came from serum IgG against pp150, pp28, p38, p52. This entry comes from a study of memory CD4+ T cells and cytomegalovirus serostatus. For the study at large: This sample comes from healthy Belgian adults, roughly nine CMV seropositive, roughly 22 seronegative. Study results and caveats: Suggested: most of the CMV-linked TCR signature lies in CD4+ memory cells.

Sequenced by immunoSEQ multiplex PCR; TCRdb stores in-frame clones only, minus some. The table records about 40,000 clones, 60% to 85% of them present only once. The sequenced sample consisted of memory CD4+ T cells from blood. This clonotype was obtained from an adult in good health and CMV-seronegative.

The CDR3 is CASIGGQYTEAFF. CDR3 DNA sequence: TGTGCCAGCATCGGGGGACAGTACACTGAAGCTTTCTTT. V gene TRBV2 combines with J gene TRBJ1-1, with 7 bases lining up with TRBD1. The CDR3 loop spans 13 amino acids. Germline V gene lookup returns CDR1 SNHLY and CDR2 FYNNEI. Trimming at V came to 7 bases and at J to 3 bases, leaving 5 bases not matched to a gene.